The present T cell receptor (beta chain) was sequenced within a study of CD8 T cells in Susac syndrome. The sample holds one count of this clonotype. RNA was extracted with the RNeasy kit, and a quantity of about 0.45 to 1 ug was reverse transcribed using random hexamers. TCRdb passed the immunoSEQ multiplex PCR reads through MiXCR, listing each CDR3 protein once. The sample records about 190,000 distinct CDR3 sequences, roughly 95% being singletons. V was pared by 5 bases and J by 2 bases, with 12 bases between. This CDR3 comprises 14 residues. The germline V gene encodes CDR1 SEHNR and CDR2 FQNEAQ (reference sequence).

This chain connects TRBV7-9 to TRBJ1-2; D call uncertain. The clonotype comes from a human donor with Susac syndrome. Sequencing was carried out using CD4+ T cells from PBMCs. The CDR3 bases are TGTGCCAGCAGCACTTCCGCACCGAACTATGGCTACACCTTC. This encodes CASSTSAPNYGYTF.